Below, 20 T cell receptor beta chains from the same sample are listed, as sequenced in a study of T cells in Graves' hyperthyroidism and ophthalmopathy (dated 2019 in TCRdb). Libraries came from multiplex PCR. Sequencing relied on an Illumina HiSeq 2000. Amplification of TCR beta CDR3 regions was carried out from RNA transcripts. The first round of RT-PCR for the TCR CDR3 was performed with the HTBI primer set and the Qiagen OneStep RT-PCR kit. TCRdb redid the processing of the public reads, applying fastp at Q25 and MiXCR, and retained in-frame beta chains. Each record represents a unique CDR3 protein, reported with the most common genes and DNA among its rows. This sample holds around 600,000 distinct CDR3 sequences; 13% to 15% were observed only once. Around 13% of the sample is in the top ten clones. The sequenced sample consisted of blood. These receptors came from a woman in her forties or fifties with Graves' ophthalmopathy.

The chain links TRBV5-1 to TRBJ2-2, with D maybe TRBD1 (6 bases). The CDR3 has 15 residues. The ends were cut back, 7 bases at V and 6 bases at J, with 19 bases in the middle. Per germline, CDR1 SGHRS and CDR2 YFSETQ. CDR3 sequence reads: CASSEGVFISGELFF. The DNA for the CDR3 is TGCGCCAGCTCCGAGGGGGTTTTTATTTCCGGGGAGCTGTTTTTT.

This clonotype was recorded at least ten times. The V gene is TRBV10-3, the J gene TRBJ2-1; D gene unclear. The CDR3 covers 14 residues. The germline V gene encodes CDR1 ENHRY and CDR2 SYGVKD. Trimming cost V 0 bases and J 4 bases, with 7 bases left between them. CDR3 in amino acids: CAISESNSYNEQFF. The CDR3, as DNA: TGTGCCATCAGTGAGTCGAACAGTTACAATGAGCAGTTCTTC.

This clonotype was seen at least ten times. This chain uses TRBV12-3 or TRBV12-4 with TRBJ2-5; TRBD2 matches 8 bases. There are 14 residues in the CDR3. After removal of 6 bases from V and 4 bases from J, the junction contained 7 bases not matched to a gene. The CDR3 region is CASSLSGRGETQYF. CDR3 DNA: TGTGCCAGCAGCTTAAGCGGGAGAGGAGAGACCCAGTACTTC.

The CDR3 here is CASSSAGEAGYTF. CDR3 coding DNA: TGTGCCAGTAGTTCGGCAGGGGAGGCTGGCTACACCTTC. The chain is built from TRBV9 and TRBJ1-2; D possibly corresponds to TRBD1 (6 bases). The CDR3 runs 13 residues. The germline V and J ends were trimmed by 8 bases and 7 bases, with 18 bases remaining between them. Germline values: CDR1 SGDLS, CDR2 YYNGEE.

This clonotype was seen repeatedly, ten times or more. This chain joins TRBV5-5 and TRBJ2-1; TRBD2 matches 9 bases. Germline trimming cut 10 bases from V and 7 bases from J; bases unmatched to any gene: 12. There are 14 residues in the CDR3. Germline assignment: CDR1 SGHKS and CDR2 YYEKEE (reference sequence). CDR3 bases: TGTGCCGGTAGCGGGAGTCTAAGAATGAATGAGCAGTTCTTC. It specifies CAGSGSLRMNEQFF. Filled out from reference TRBV5-5 and TRBJ2-1, the complete variable domain reads DAGVTQSPTHLIKTRGQQVTLRCSPISGHKSVSWYQQVLGQGPQFIFQYYEKEERGRGNFPDRFSARQFPNYSSELNVNALLLGDSALYLCAGSGSLRMNEQFFGPGTRLTVL.

This clonotype came up many times. The CDR3 sequence is CASSYNRGANEKLFF. The CDR3 region has the DNA TGTGCCAGCAGTTATAACCGAGGAGCTAATGAAAAACTGTTTTTT. V and J are TRBV28 and TRBJ1-4; D gene uncertain. V lost 4 bases and J lost 3, with 12 bases in between. Per germline, CDR1 MDHEN and CDR2 SYDVKM. This CDR3 comprises 15 residues.

This clonotype was seen a handful of times. The chain couples TRBV24-1 to TRBJ1-5, with TRBD1 as a possible D gene (5 bases). V lost 4 bases, J lost 5 bases, and 11 bases lay in between. Germline assignment: CDR1 KGHDR and CDR2 SFDVKD. The CDR3 runs to 14 residues. The CDR3 loop is CATSDPGAHQPQHF. The CDR3, as DNA: TGTGCCACCAGTGACCCCGGGGCGCATCAGCCCCAGCATTTT.

In its sample, this clonotype was seen a few times. The chain is built from TRBV20-1 and TRBJ1-4; no definite D call. CDR3 size: 14 residues. Germline CDR1 is DFQATT and CDR2 is SNEGSKA (reference sequence). Trimming stripped 0 bases from V and 8 bases from J, with 13 bases between. CDR3 loop: CSAREQQAGEKLFF. DNA of the CDR3: TGCAGTGCTAGAGAGCAGCAGGCGGGCGAAAAACTGTTTTTT.

This clonotype appeared a few times. This chain links TRBV6-2 or TRBV6-3 with TRBJ1-1; 8 bases line up with TRBD1. The J segment lost 1 base and the V segment lost 4 bases, leaving 5 bases of the junction unmatched. The CDR3 consists of 15 residues. Per germline, CDR1 MNHEY and CDR2 SVGEGT. The CDR3 DNA reads TGTGCCAGCAGTTCTCAGGGGGCGCCGAACACTGAAGCTTTCTTT. This codes for CASSSQGAPNTEAFF.

This clonotype was seen a handful of times. The chain couples TRBV6-1 to TRBJ1-2; no reliable D call. V was cut by 1 base and J by 8 bases, with 11 bases left in between. CDR1 MNHNS and CDR2 SASEGT come from the germline V gene. The CDR3 runs to 13 residues. The CDR3 region is CASSEVLAFGYTF. The CDR3 nucleotides are TGTGCCAGCAGTGAAGTCCTGGCTTTCGGCTACACCTTC.

This clonotype was recorded many times. The junction departs from the called germline gene at one end, perhaps through a read error. V usage is TRBV12-3 or TRBV12-4 and J usage is TRBJ1-1; D is uncertain. The CDR3 sequence is 13 residues long. The CDR3 DNA reads as TGTGCCAGCAGCTTAGCAGAGAACACTGAAGCTTTCTTT. Translated, it gives CASSLAENTEAFF.

This clonotype appeared many times. The chain employs TRBV5-1 and TRBJ1-2; D not resolved. The CDR3 length is 13 residues. Germline V gene data show CDR1 as SGHRS and CDR2 as YFSETQ. V dropped 0 bases and J dropped 3 bases, with 6 bases sitting between them. The chain's CDR3 is CASSLVFDYGYTF. CDR3 sequence (DNA): TGCGCCAGCAGCTTGGTGTTCGACTATGGCTACACCTTC. Complete variable domain (other parts from reference TRBV5-1 and TRBJ1-2): KAGVTQTPRYLIKTRGQQVTLSCSPISGHRSVSWYQQTPGQGLQFLFEYFSETQRNKGNFPGRFSGRQFSNSRSEMNVSTLELGDSALYLCASSLVFDYGYTFGSGTRLTVV.

The table lists this clonotype with many counts. The V call is TRBV20-1, the J call TRBJ1-5, with D possibly being TRBD1 (5 bases). CDR1 DFQATT and CDR2 SNEGSKA come from the germline V gene (reference sequence). V lost 0 bases to trimming and J lost 0 bases, with 15 bases between them. CDR3 size: 17 residues. The CDR3, as DNA: TGCAGTGCTAGAGATTCTCAGGGCCGATATAGCAATCAGCCCCAGCATTTT. The encoded protein is CSARDSQGRYSNQPQHF.

The sample holds many counts of this clonotype. The rearrangement joins TRBV27 to TRBJ2-1; TRBD2 aligns across 7 bases. The CDR3 has 15 residues. Trimming took 6 bases from V and 4 from J; bases not matched to a gene: 9. Germline V gene data show CDR1 as MNHEY and CDR2 as SMNVEV (reference sequence). The CDR3 DNA sequence: TGTGCCAGCAGGGGGGGGTTCGGCCAGTACAATGAGCAGTTCTTC. The encoded protein is CASRGGFGQYNEQFF.

This clonotype was seen only a few times. The chain has TRBV7-9 and TRBJ1-2; D may be TRBD1 (5 bases). V dropped 3 bases and J dropped 7 bases, with 33 bases sitting between them. Per the germline V gene, CDR1 is SEHNR and CDR2 is FQNEAQ (reference sequence). The CDR3 is 20 residues long. For the CDR3, the DNA is TGTGCCAGCAGCTTCATGGGGGACCGGAGCGGCAGCCTGCGGTTGGGTGGCTACACCTTC. Its protein product is CASSFMGDRSGSLRLGGYTF.

This clonotype was seen at least ten times. The chain carries TRBV5-1 and TRBJ2-1; weak D call: TRBD1 (6 bases). V lost 0 bases and J lost 6, with 13 bases in between. The CDR3 has 15 amino acids. Germline-derived CDR1 and CDR2 are SGHRS and YFSETQ. The CDR3 DNA follows: TGCGCCAGCAGCTTGGTCTGGACAGCGCTCAATGAGCAGTTCTTC. Translated, it gives CASSLVWTALNEQFF.

This chain uses TRBV7-3 with TRBJ2-7, with D perhaps matching TRBD2 (6 bases). Germline lookup yields CDR1 SGHTA and CDR2 FQGTGA. The V end was cut by 6 bases, the J end by 6 bases, with 12 bases between. This CDR3 has 12 residues. CDR3 coding DNA: TGTGCCAGCAGGGGGGAGGTAGGCGAGCAGTACTTC. Translation gives CASRGEVGEQYF.

This clonotype has more than one count but fewer than ten. CDR3 region: CASRSDNEQFF. The DNA of the CDR3 is TGTGCCAGCAGATCTGACAATGAGCAGTTCTTC. V gene TRBV7-2 combines with J gene TRBJ2-1, with D unresolved. Germline lookup yields CDR1 SGHTA and CDR2 FQGNSA. Trimming removed 6 bases at V and 5 bases at J, with 5 bases between. The CDR3 covers 11 residues.

This clonotype was seen ten or more times. The chain carries TRBV5-4 and TRBJ2-7, with TRBD2 matching over 7 bases. CDR3 length: 16 amino acids. CDR1 and CDR2 (germline): SGHNT, YYREEE (reference sequence). After removal of 4 bases from V and 2 bases from J, the junction contained 12 bases not matched to a gene. Here the CDR3 reads CASSPQAGKRTYEQYF. In nucleotides, the CDR3 is TGTGCCAGCAGCCCCCAAGCGGGGAAGCGGACCTACGAGCAGTACTTC.

The gene calls are TRBV5-1 and TRBJ2-3; 7 positions match TRBD1. The V segment lost 1 base and the J segment 2 bases; nucleotides outside the gene matches: 4. This CDR3 spans 15 amino acids. Per the germline V gene, CDR1 is SGHRS and CDR2 is YFSETQ. Here the CDR3 reads CASSLMGQNTDTQYF. CDR3 DNA sequence: TGCGCCAGCAGCTTGATGGGACAGAACACAGATACGCAGTATTTT.